This entry lists 25 T cell receptor beta chains sequenced from one sample in a study of CD8+CD57+ T cells in acquired aplastic anemia. TCR beta VDJ combinations and CDR3 sequences were profiled from genomic DNA. A single record per CDR3 protein comes from TCRdb applying MiXCR to the reads. Here the sample spans fewer than 200,000 distinct CDR3 sequences, around 40% being singletons. Sequenced input: sorted CD4+, CD8+, or CD8+CD57+ T cells (not recorded which) from PBMCs. The source is a human donor in good health.

This clonotype appeared many times. The genes are TRBV9 and TRBJ2-1; D not certain. CDR1 is SGDLS, CDR2 YYNGEE, per germline. The CDR3 is made up of 13 amino acids. Trimming shortened V by 0 bases and J by 6 bases, and 7 bases separated the two germline ends. The CDR3 DNA reads as TGTGCCAGCAGCGTAGGAGTTCCCAATGAGCAGTTCTTC. Translated: CASSVGVPNEQFF.

V usage is TRBV5-1 and J usage is TRBJ1-2, with D hard to call. The CDR3 runs 15 residues. V was shortened by 0 bases and J by 4 bases, with 13 bases between the two germline ends. Germline V gene data show CDR1 as SGHRS and CDR2 as YFSETQ. The CDR3 DNA reads TGCGCCAGCAGCTTGGGGGAGGGAAGTACCTATGGCTACACCTTC. Its protein is CASSLGEGSTYGYTF. Full variable domain (outside the CDR3, taken from reference TRBV5-1 and TRBJ1-2): KAGVTQTPRYLIKTRGQQVTLSCSPISGHRSVSWYQQTPGQGLQFLFEYFSETQRNKGNFPGRFSGRQFSNSRSEMNVSTLELGDSALYLCASSLGEGSTYGYTFGSGTRLTVV.

This clonotype has ten or more counts. This chain links TRBV9 with TRBJ2-2; 7 bases align to TRBD2. This CDR3 has 17 residues. V shed 4 bases and J 0 bases; nucleotides not matched to a gene: 9. Germline CDR1 is SGDLS and CDR2 is YYNGEE. The CDR3 reads CASSPREGVTNTGELFF. DNA for the CDR3: TGTGCCAGCAGCCCTAGGGAGGGCGTAACGAACACCGGGGAGCTGTTTTTT.

This clonotype appeared many times. Relative to the germline gene, one junction end is altered; a read error may explain this. This chain connects TRBV4-2 to TRBJ2-2; 8 positions match TRBD2. The CDR3 is 19 amino acids. Germline V gene lookup returns CDR1 LGHNA and CDR2 YNFKEQ. The CDR3 loop reads CASSQDRGGGKTNTGELFF. CDR3 in DNA: TGTGCCAGCAGCCAAGATAGGGGCGGGGGGAAAACGAACACCGGGGAGCTGTTCTTT.

The chain links TRBV10-3 to TRBJ2-7; D is tentatively TRBD1 or TRBD2 (5 bases each). Trimming cost V 2 bases and J 4 bases, with 24 bases left between them. Germline V gene sequence: CDR1 ENHRY, CDR2 SYGVKD. The CDR3 has 18 residues. The CDR3 is CAISEMVRGPTLGYEQYF. DNA of the CDR3: TGTGCCATCAGTGAGATGGTTAGGGGACCGACTTTGGGTTACGAGCAGTACTTC.

The chain joins TRBV11-2 to TRBJ1-6, with 8 bases matching TRBD1. The CDR3 covers 14 residues. V was clipped by 3 bases and J by 6 bases; unmatched bases: 1. Germline V gives CDR1 SGHAT, CDR2 FQNNGV. Here the CDR3 DNA reads TGTGCCAGCAGCTTCACAGGGGGTAATTCACCCCTCCACTTT. Translation gives CASSFTGGNSPLHF.

In the case of this clonotype: With a much larger clone just one base away, this may be a read error. The gene calls are TRBV5-6 and TRBJ2-1; D unclear. Germline CDR1 is SGHDT and CDR2 is YYEEEE. There are 13 residues in the CDR3. The CDR3 sequence is CASIQDQYNGQFF. The CDR3 DNA reads TGTGCCAGCATCCAGGACCAGTACAATGGGCAGTTCTTC. Combining the CDR3 with reference TRBV5-6 and TRBJ2-1 gives the whole variable domain DAGVTQSPTHLIKTRGQQVTLRCSPKSGHDTVSWYQQALGQGPQFIFQYYEEEERQRGNFPDRFSGHQFPNYSSELNVNALLLGDSALYLCASIQDQYNGQFFGPGTRLTVL.

The rearrangement uses TRBV6-5 and TRBJ1-1; D ambiguous. The CDR3 sequence is 14 residues long. Looked up from germline, CDR1 is MNHEY and CDR2 is SVGAGI. Trimming shortened V by 2 bases and J by 4 bases, and 11 bases separated the two germline ends. The CDR3 is CASSYGVRPTEAFF. In nucleotides, the CDR3 is TGTGCCAGCAGTTACGGGGTCAGACCCACTGAAGCTTTCTTT.

This chain connects TRBV7-3 to TRBJ2-5, with D perhaps assigned TRBD1 or TRBD2 (5 bases each). This CDR3 contains 13 residues. V lost 5 bases and J 7 bases, leaving 14 bases between the germline ends. Germline CDR1 and CDR2: SGHTA and FQGTGA. The CDR3 DNA reads TGTGCCAGCAGCCCCGGGGCTACGGGGACCCAGTACTTC. This encodes CASSPGATGTQYF.

CDR3 nucleotides: TGTGCCAGCAGTGTCAGAGTCAGGACCTACGAGCAGTACTTC. Protein product: CASSVRVRTYEQYF. J is TRBJ2-7 and V is TRBV2, with unresolved D. Germline V gene sequence: CDR1 SNHLY, CDR2 FYNNEI. This CDR3 spans 14 amino acids. V lost 4 bases, J lost 2 bases, and 12 bases lay in between.

Ten or more counts support this clonotype. The V and J genes are TRBV12-3 or TRBV12-4 and TRBJ2-7; D gene unclear. The CDR3 consists of 12 residues. Trimming left V 8 bases short and J 9 bases short, with 17 bases between. DNA for the CDR3: TGTGCCAGCTCCGGCTCTCGGGTCAGGCAGTACTTC. Protein sequence: CASSGSRVRQYF.

As regards this clonotype: The junction departs from the called germline gene at one end, perhaps through a read error. This sequence joins TRBV10-3 and TRBJ2-7; 8 positions match TRBD1. CDR3 length: 15 amino acids. Germline CDR1 is ENHRY and CDR2 is SYGVKD. The CDR3: CASSPGGASPYEQYF. DNA of the CDR3: TGTGCCAGCAGTCCAGGGGGCGCTTCCCCCTACGAGCAGTACTTC.

The chain's CDR3 is CASSGGHSSTDTQYF. The DNA of the CDR3 is TGTGCCAGCAGTGGGGGACATAGCAGCACAGATACGCAGTATTTT. The chain carries TRBV2 and TRBJ2-3, with D perhaps TRBD1 (6 bases). The CDR3 length is 15 residues. CDR1 SNHLY and CDR2 FYNNEI come from the germline V gene. The ends were cut back, 4 bases at V and 0 bases at J, with 11 bases in the middle.

This rearrangement joins TRBV7-8 to TRBJ2-2; 7 bases line up with TRBD1. After removal of 4 bases from V and 4 bases from J, the junction contained 3 bases not matched to a gene. The CDR3 length is 14 residues. The V gene's germline CDR1 is SGHVS and CDR2 FQNEAQ. The CDR3 sequence is CASSSGQVTGELFF. In DNA form, the CDR3 reads TGTGCCAGCAGCTCTGGACAGGTCACCGGGGAGCTGTTTTTT.

This chain uses TRBV20-1 with TRBJ1-6; D uncertain. Germline V gives CDR1 DFQATT, CDR2 SNEGSKA (reference sequence). The CDR3 is 13 residues long. With 3 bases removed from V and 8 bases from J, the gap between germline ends came to 11 bases. The CDR3 loop is CSASEDVYSPLHF. CDR3 coding DNA: TGCAGTGCTAGTGAGGACGTGTATTCACCCCTCCACTTT.

This chain joins TRBV10-1 and TRBJ2-1; 9 positions agree with TRBD2. V was pared by 6 bases and J by 10 bases, with 7 bases of the junction left unmatched. The germline V gene encodes CDR1 WNHNN and CDR2 SYGVQD (reference sequence). The CDR3 has 13 residues. This CDR3 reads CASRHSAGGEQFF. As DNA, the CDR3 is TGCGCCAGCAGACATTCAGCGGGAGGCGAGCAGTTCTTC.

The rearrangement uses TRBV10-1 and TRBJ2-1; unclear D gene. Germline V lookup: CDR1 WNHNN, CDR2 SYGVQD (reference sequence). There are 11 residues in the CDR3. V was trimmed by 4 bases and J by 8 bases, leaving 6 bases between them. In DNA, the CDR3 is TGCGCCAGCAGTGCCGGGTATGAGCAGTTCTTC. Protein product: CASSAGYEQFF.

The J gene is TRBJ2-5, the V gene TRBV11-3, with 10 nucleotides matching TRBD2. Per the germline V gene, CDR1 is SGHNT and CDR2 is YENEEA. This CDR3 has 15 residues. Trimming at V came to 5 bases and at J to 4 bases, leaving 7 bases not matched to a gene. Here the CDR3 DNA reads TGTGCCAGCAGCCCCGGGACTAGCGTTGGAGAGACCCAGTACTTC. Protein: CASSPGTSVGETQYF.

V and J are TRBV4-1 and TRBJ1-2; tentative D call: TRBD1 (6 bases). The V end was cut by 2 bases, the J end by 8 bases, with 18 bases between. The germline CDR1 and CDR2 sequences are MGHRA and YSYEKL. This CDR3 has 15 residues. The CDR3, as DNA: TGCGCCAGCAGCCAAAGCCAGGTGGGGGGCGACGGCTACACCTTC. It yields the protein CASSQSQVGGDGYTF.

The V call is TRBV6-1, the J call TRBJ2-2; D may be TRBD1 (5 bases). V dropped 7 bases and J dropped 6 bases, with 18 bases sitting between them. Germline V gene sequence: CDR1 MNHNS, CDR2 SASEGT. CDR3 size: 15 residues. Written as DNA, the CDR3 is TGTGCCAGCACCTCCCCCCAGGGCCATTCCGGGGAGCTGTTTTTT. Its translation is CASTSPQGHSGELFF.

This chain links TRBV5-4 with TRBJ1-2; no reliable D call. Germline CDR1 SGHNT, CDR2 YYREEE (reference sequence). The CDR3 extends over 17 amino acids. Trimming stripped 2 bases from V and 3 bases from J, with 20 bases between. This CDR3 is CASSLTGSGFIDYGYTF. Here the CDR3 DNA reads TGTGCCAGCAGCTTAACGGGTTCGGGTTTTATTGACTATGGCTACACCTTC.

The chain has TRBV2 and TRBJ1-5; possibly TRBD1 for D (6 bases). V shed 4 bases and J shed 7 bases, with 11 bases lying between them. Germline CDR1 SNHLY, CDR2 FYNNEI. CDR3 length: 13 residues. The CDR3 is CASSVGGRQPQHF. CDR3 sequence (DNA): TGTGCCAGCAGTGTGGGGGGCAGGCAGCCCCAGCATTTT.

The rearrangement joins TRBV10-3 to TRBJ2-7; the D is unclear. CDR1 and CDR2 from the germline V gene are ENHRY and SYGVKD. The CDR3 has 13 residues. Trimming left V 2 bases short and J 6 bases short, with 11 bases between. The chain's CDR3 is CAISETFQSEQYF. The CDR3 nucleotides read TGTGCCATCAGTGAGACGTTTCAAAGCGAGCAGTACTTC.

This clonotype has ten or more counts. The chain joins TRBV6-1 to TRBJ1-1; D not resolved. CDR1 is MNHNS and CDR2 is SASEGT in the germline V gene. V was pared by 4 bases and J by 2 bases, with 5 bases between. CDR3 length: 12 amino acids. CDR3 in amino acids: CASSADNTEAFF. CDR3 DNA sequence: TGTGCCAGCAGTGCAGACAACACTGAAGCTTTCTTT.

This chain connects TRBV9 to TRBJ2-6; no clear D. Per germline, CDR1 SGDLS and CDR2 YYNGEE. Trimming removed 4 bases from V and 1 base from J, with 12 bases in between. This CDR3 region has 16 residues. Here the CDR3 reads CASSNEERSGANVLTF. CDR3 in DNA: TGTGCCAGCAGCAACGAAGAGCGATCTGGGGCCAACGTCCTGACTTTC.